This T cell receptor (beta chain) was identified during a study of T cells after yellow fever vaccination (dated by TCRdb to the late 2010s). Some background on the complete study: The SMART-Seq v4 Ultra Low Input RNA kit was used to prepare libraries from fractions with low cell numbers. Bulk TCR alpha and beta repertoires were sequenced longitudinally to track T-cell clones before and after primary and booster YFV17D yellow fever vaccination. Blood was collected at multiple timepoints before and after primary and secondary immunization, and bulk PBMC replicates and cell subsets were isolated. The cohort comprised two healthy male donors, one aged 18 to 30 and one aged 30 to 40 years.

This clonotype has a handful of counts. Its antigen is currently not known. Per-base qualities were not stored, and no clone one base away is much larger. This sample's treatment or condition label indicates: live attenuated yellow fever vaccine strain. At each blood-draw timepoint, two biological replicates of bulk PBMCs were collected. PBMCs were isolated from peripheral blood using a standard Ficoll-Paque protocol. RNA was extracted with TriZol from bulk PBMCs, CD4 and CD8 fractions, and dextramer-positive and dextramer-negative fractions. For CDR1 and CDR2, the germline V gene lists MNHEY and SVGAGI. Cut back by 2 bases and 4 bases, the V and J ends lie 9 bases apart. Inclusive of the bounding cysteine and phenylalanine, the CDR3 is 14 residues long. Kept here is only the CDR3 DNA, which spans 42 bases and is read in frame from base 1. General study outcomes and caveats: Only two donors were included in the study, so the extent to which the findings can be generalized is limited. Most clones expanded after primary vaccination were re-detected after the booster (just under 97% of CD4 and 88% of CD8), suggesting broad memory maintenance. A small fraction of clonotypes appeared in both the CD4 and CD8 compartments, likely as a result of convergent recombination. Because abundant contaminating clonotypes from the bulk population could be contained in FACS-sorted repertoires, computational filtering was required. Compared with the primary T-cell response, the secondary T-cell response was weaker but faster, peaking on day 5 rather than day 15.

Synthesis of TCR cDNA relied on 5'RACE template switching, a step that introduced a universal primer site along with unique molecular identifiers. Priming for cDNA synthesis came from both the TCR alpha and TCR beta constant segments. Libraries were amplified in two PCR steps, with sample barcodes and sequencing adapters added in the second step. Sequencing of the libraries was done on either Illumina HiSeq 2500 (2x100 bp) or NovaSeq (2x150 bp). Under the source paper's analysis protocol: MIGEC was used to demultiplex reads and collapse the reads into UMI consensus sequences, and MiXCR was used for V(D)J alignment. Vaccine-responding clonotypes were identified with edgeR using replicate PBMC samples, with FDR below 0.01 and a log2 fold change above 5 up to day 15 being required. Each bulk clonotype received a CD4 or CD8 identity based on whether the sequenced CD4 or CD8 repertoire contained that clonotype at higher abundance. The raw public data were reprocessed by TCRdb itself: fastp quality trimming at Q25, MiXCR clonotype calling, in-frame beta chains only. Here each entry gathers all rows of one CDR3 protein and keeps the most common genes and DNA. What appears here as the V and J calls and clone size reflects TCRdb's work, not the paper's. The table for this sample lists hundreds of thousands of distinct CDR3 sequences; 8.7% of them were counted only once. The top ten constitute approximately 19% of the sample.

The chain is assembled from TRBV6-5 and TRBJ2-1; no D segment can be confidently identified. This material consisted of PBMCs, taken on the day of the first yellow fever vaccination. This sequence was found in a man aged 18 to 29 who received the YFV17D yellow fever vaccine. The CDR3 corresponds to CASSYGSPYNEQFF. The nucleotide sequence reads TGTGCCAGCAGTTACGGTAGTCCTTACAATGAGCAGTTCTTC.